This is a list of T cell receptor beta chains from one sample in a study of PD-1 blockade in classical Hodgkin lymphoma. TCRdb's copy holds only in-frame clones and misses some; the assay was immunoSEQ multiplex PCR. The table lists roughly 68,000 clones, more than 85% of them singletons, with 2.6% in the top ten. The sample taken for sequencing was peripheral blood mononuclear cells (PBMCs). These receptors came from a human donor with classical Hodgkin lymphoma. The CDR3 runs from the conserved cysteine through the conserved F or W. A D gene is named only where the DNA matches it firmly. A row's size may be missing; if present it is once, few, many or a size class.

CDR3aa	CDR3nt	v_gene	d_gene	abundance	j_gene
CASSFQRDLPAYF	TGTGCCAGCAGCTTCCAAAGGGACCTCCCCGCGTATTTT	TRBV11-2	.	.	TRBJ2-3
CASSPSIGDEQFF	TGTGCCAGCAGTCCTTCTATAGGGGATGAGCAGTTCTTC	TRBV6-1	.	.	TRBJ2-1
CASTRDRYQETQYF	TGCGCCAGCACCAGGGACAGGTACCAAGAGACCCAGTACTTC	TRBV10-2	TRBD1	.	TRBJ2-5
CASSFRLADGQETQYF	TGTGCCAGCAGCTTCAGACTAGCTGATGGACAAGAGACCCAGTACTTC	TRBV7-8	TRBD2	once	TRBJ2-5
CSVGLSNEQFF	TGCAGCGTAGGACTCTCCAATGAGCAGTTCTTC	TRBV29-1	.	.	TRBJ2-1
CASSPQGGGYTF	TGTGCCAGCAGCCCTCAGGGAGGAGGCTACACCTTC	TRBV27	.	few	TRBJ1-2
CASTDPRRGTEAFF	TGTGCCAGCACCGATCCAAGACGGGGCACTGAAGCTTTCTTT	TRBV7-6	.	.	TRBJ1-1
CASSYWGQGDEQFF	TGTGCCAGCAGTTACTGGGGTCAGGGCGATGAGCAGTTCTTC	TRBV6-5	.	few	TRBJ2-1
CASSQVPGLAVQETQYF	TGTGCCAGCAGCCAAGTACCGGGACTAGCGGTGCAAGAGACCCAGTACTTC	TRBV4-2	TRBD2	.	TRBJ2-5
CASSVSGRNTGELFF	TGTGCCAGTAGTGTGTCGGGGCGGAACACCGGGGAGCTGTTTTTT	TRBV19	.	.	TRBJ2-2
CASSFHRGEETQYF	TGTGCCAGCAGCTTTCACAGGGGGGAAGAGACCCAGTACTTC	TRBV11-1	TRBD1	.	TRBJ2-5
CASSPILQGLGGYTF	TGTGCCAGCAGTCCTATCTTACAGGGGCTGGGTGGCTACACCTTC	TRBV27	TRBD1	once	TRBJ1-2
CASSPRWTSGVSTDTQYF	TGTGCCAGCAGCCCGAGATGGACTAGCGGTGTTAGCACAGATACGCAGTATTTT	TRBV7-3	TRBD2	.	TRBJ2-3
CASSVLVDGELFF	TGCGCCAGCAGTGTGTTGGTGGACGGGGAGCTGTTTTTT	TRBV10-1	.	.	TRBJ2-2
CASSLEPLAGVTQETQYF	TGTGCCAGCAGCTTAGAGCCACTAGCGGGGGTTACCCAAGAGACCCAGTACTTC	TRBV7-2	TRBD2	.	TRBJ2-5
CASSRTPWAGVQTYEQYF	TGCGCCAGCAGCCGTACCCCCTGGGCGGGAGTCCAAACCTACGAGCAGTACTTC	TRBV4-3	TRBD2	.	TRBJ2-7
CEGGRDNEQFF	TGTGAAGGGGGGCGGGACAATGAGCAGTTCTTC	TRBV2	.	.	TRBJ2-1
CASSLAGGLYEQYF	TGTGCCAGCAGTTTAGCGGGAGGGCTTTACGAGCAGTACTTC	TRBV28	TRBD2	.	TRBJ2-7
CSVEGQGLEAFF	TGCAGCGTAGAGGGACAGGGGCTTGAAGCTTTCTTT	TRBV29-1	TRBD1	.	TRBJ1-1
CASRAYSGNSYEQYF	TGTGCCAGTAGGGCTTATAGCGGGAACTCCTACGAGCAGTACTTC	TRBV19	TRBD2	.	TRBJ2-7
CASSGSGVTGELFF	TGTGCCAGCAGTGGAAGTGGAGTCACCGGGGAGCTGTTTTTT	TRBV25-1	.	once	TRBJ2-2
CASSLDQGRATEAFF	TGTGCCAGCAGCTTAGATCAGGGGAGGGCGACTGAAGCTTTCTTT	TRBV7-9	.	.	TRBJ1-1
CASSKRTGARTEAFF	TGTGCCAGCAGCAAGCGGACAGGGGCGCGTACTGAAGCTTTCTTT	TRBV7-9	TRBD1	.	TRBJ1-1
CASSQGADGFYGYTF	TGCGCCAGCAGCCAAGGCGCAGACGGATTTTATGGCTACACCTTC	TRBV4-3	.	few	TRBJ1-2
CASSLGTGPEKLFF	TGCGCCAGCAGCTTAGGGACAGGGCCCGAAAAACTGTTTTTT	TRBV5-1	TRBD1	.	TRBJ1-4
CAWSVLLREGYTF	TGTGCCTGGAGTGTATTGTTGCGAGAAGGCTACACCTTC	TRBV30	.	.	TRBJ1-2
CASSKGWGARETQYF	TGTGCCAGCTCCAAGGGTTGGGGAGCACGAGAGACCCAGTACTTC	TRBV6-5	.	.	TRBJ2-5
CASSSSGTTSSYEQYF	TGTGCCAGCAGCTCTTCCGGGACAACCAGCTCCTACGAGCAGTACTTC	TRBV7-2	.	.	TRBJ2-7
CAISESPVGQPQHF	TGTGCCATCAGTGAGTCGCCAGTAGGTCAGCCCCAGCATTTT	TRBV10-3	.	once	TRBJ1-5
CASSPFYQGNQPQHF	TGTGCCAGCAGTCCTTTTTACCAGGGTAATCAGCCCCAGCATTTT	TRBV27	.	.	TRBJ1-5
CASSPGTGVGGYTF	TGTGCCAGCAGTCCCGGGACAGGGGTGGGTGGCTACACCTTC	TRBV6-5	TRBD1	.	TRBJ1-2
CASTLPRGLTQYF	TGTGCCAGCACCCTCCCCCGGGGGTTGACGCAGTATTTT	TRBV7-2	.	.	TRBJ2-3
CAWSLGLPDTDTQYF	TGTGCCTGGAGCCTGGGACTGCCAGACACAGATACGCAGTATTTT	TRBV30	.	once	TRBJ2-3
CASSIAGYEAGSTGELFF	TGTGCCAGTAGTATAGCCGGCTATGAAGCGGGGAGCACCGGGGAGCTGTTTTTT	TRBV19	TRBD2	.	TRBJ2-2
CASSQIRGEETQYF	TGTGCCAGCAGCCAAATACGGGGCGAAGAGACCCAGTACTTC	TRBV7-9	.	.	TRBJ2-5
CAFTGQRTYEQYF	TGTGCCTTCACCGGACAGAGAACCTACGAGCAGTACTTC	TRBV2	.	.	TRBJ2-7
CASRAAFSSYNSPLHF	TGTGCCAGCAGGGCAGCGTTTAGCTCCTATAATTCACCCCTCCACTTT	TRBV2	.	.	TRBJ1-6
CATNLPGARAFF	TGTGCCACCAACCTACCGGGGGCACGGGCTTTCTTT	TRBV28	.	.	TRBJ1-1
CASSPGGRAPLEQYF	TGTGCCAGCAGCCCTGGGGGGCGCGCTCCGCTTGAGCAGTACTTC	TRBV28	.	.	TRBJ2-7
CASSLGTGNNQPQHF	TGTGCCAGCAGCTTAGGGACAGGAAACAATCAGCCCCAGCATTTT	TRBV11-2	TRBD1	.	TRBJ1-5
CASSVGGGGETQYF	TGTGCCAGCAGCGTAGGCGGGGGGGGTGAGACCCAGTACTTC	TRBV9	TRBD2	.	TRBJ2-5
CASSFYSLMGDEEAFF	TGTGCCAGCAGTTTCTACAGCCTGATGGGGGATGAGGAAGCTTTCTTT	TRBV6-6	.	.	TRBJ1-1
CASSIRGTGELFF	TGTGCCAGTAGTATTCGTGGCACCGGGGAGCTGTTTTTT	TRBV19	.	.	TRBJ2-2
CASSFSFSSGSDEQYF	TGCGCCAGCAGCTTCTCCTTTTCCAGCGGAAGTGACGAGCAGTACTTC	TRBV5-1	.	.	TRBJ2-7
CASSPLGRGVSTEAFF	TGTGCCAGCAGCCCTTTGGGCCGGGGGGTCAGCACTGAAGCTTTCTTT	TRBV5-4	.	once	TRBJ1-1
CASSRSSASYNEQFF	TGTGCCAGTAGTCGTTCTAGCGCCTCGTACAATGAGCAGTTCTTC	TRBV19	.	.	TRBJ2-1
CASSPGGSSSYEQYF	TGTGCCAGCAGCCCAGGGGGCTCGAGCTCCTACGAGCAGTACTTC	TRBV7-2	TRBD1	.	TRBJ2-7
CASMIRGETQYF	TGCGCCAGCATGATCAGGGGCGAGACCCAGTACTTC	TRBV10-2	.	.	TRBJ2-5
CASSFRYRREQYF	TGTGCCAGCAGCTTTAGATACCGTCGCGAGCAGTACTTC	TRBV5-6	.	.	TRBJ2-7
CAIRRGTGEDEQFF	TGTGCCATCAGGCGAGGGACAGGGGAAGATGAGCAGTTCTTC	TRBV10-3	TRBD1	.	TRBJ2-1
CASSYQENTEAFF	TGTGCCAGCAGTTACCAGGAAAACACTGAAGCTTTCTTT	TRBV6-5	.	.	TRBJ1-1
CASSLGGTGSGLAFF	TGTGCCAGCAGCTTAGGGGGGACAGGGAGCGGGTTAGCTTTCTTT	TRBV7-2	TRBD1	.	TRBJ1-1
CASKGDTGWITEAFF	TGCGCCAGCAAAGGGGACACAGGGTGGATCACTGAAGCTTTCTTT	TRBV5-1	.	.	TRBJ1-1